Many counts were recorded for the clone carrying this T cell receptor beta chain. This entry is derived from a study of response to subunit inactivated influenza vaccine. MiXCR was run by TCRdb on the RT-PCR reads, yielding one entry per CDR3 protein. The profile shows more than 600,000 distinct CDR3 sequences, 18% of them singletons. Germline assignment: CDR1 PRHDT and CDR2 FYEKMQ (reference sequence). V shed 6 bases and J shed 5 bases, with 8 bases lying between them. There are 12 residues in the CDR3. The genes are TRBV13 and TRBJ2-1; the D is unclear. The source of this sequence is a man aged 50 to 59 who received an inactivated influenza vaccine. The source material was PBMCs from blood, sampled approximately 5 days after vaccination. CDR3 sequence (DNA): TGTGCCAGCAGTCGGGCTGACAATGAGCAGTTCTTC. Protein: CASSRADNEQFF. The whole variable domain, filled in from reference TRBV13 and TRBJ2-1, reads AAGVIQSPRHLIKEKRETATLKCYPIPRHDTVYWYQQGPGQDPQFLISFYEKMQSDKGSIPDRFSAQQFSDYHSELNMSSLELGDSALYFCASSRADNEQFFGPGTRLTVL.